A single sample is the source of the 15 T cell receptor beta chains below, sequenced in a study of neurological immune-mediated disorders. A single record per CDR3 protein comes from TCRdb applying MiXCR to the 5' RACE reads. The table has around 62,000 distinct CDR3 sequences, around 4% seen once; the top ten hold roughly 2.7%. The sequenced sample was PBMCs. These receptors originate from a man aged 50-59 years with multiple sclerosis.

This clonotype was seen many times. V is TRBV5-1 and J is TRBJ2-3; 14 bases match TRBD2. The CDR3 loop spans 17 amino acids. V lost 2 bases, J lost 7 bases, and 9 bases stayed unmatched. CDR1 is SGHRS and CDR2 is YFSETQ in the germline V gene. The CDR3 reads CASSFGTSGGRANTQYF. The CDR3 DNA reads TGCGCCAGCAGCTTTGGGACTAGCGGGGGCCGGGCCAATACGCAGTATTTT.

This clonotype showed up many times. This chain joins TRBV5-5 and TRBJ1-1; a possible D gene is TRBD1 (6 bases). Trimming stripped 4 bases from V and 2 bases from J, with 12 bases between. Germline CDR1 is SGHKS and CDR2 is YYEKEE (reference sequence). The CDR3 contains 14 residues. CDR3 DNA sequence: TGTGCCAGCAGCACGCACAGGGAAAACACTGAAGCTTTCTTT. Protein: CASSTHRENTEAFF.

This clonotype was detected ten times or more. The chain uses TRBV20-1 and TRBJ2-3; TRBD2 matches at 9 bases. Germline assignment: CDR1 DFQATT and CDR2 SNEGSKA (reference sequence). The CDR3 is 13 amino acids. The ends lost 3 bases at V and 9 bases at J; junction bases unmatched: 7. The CDR3: CSARLAGPGTQYF. CDR3 DNA: TGCAGTGCTAGGCTAGCGGGGCCTGGGACGCAGTATTTT.

Only a few counts were recorded for this clonotype. This sequence joins TRBV29-1 and TRBJ2-1; TRBD2 matches 10 bases. CDR1 and CDR2 from the germline V gene are SQVTM and ANQGSEA. The CDR3 consists of 14 residues. After removal of 6 bases from V and 3 bases from J, the junction contained 5 bases not matched to a gene. Here the CDR3 reads CSVETSGDYNEQFF. The CDR3 DNA sequence: TGCAGCGTGGAAACTAGCGGGGACTACAATGAGCAGTTCTTC.

In its sample, this clonotype was seen many times. The chain recombines TRBV10-3 with TRBJ2-5, with 9 bases that match TRBD1. The junction had 5 bases not matched to a gene; V was cut back by 1 base and J by 2 bases. The CDR3 length is 16 residues. Germline assignment: CDR1 ENHRY and CDR2 SYGVKD. CDR3 in amino acids: CAISEWGQGTQETQYF. CDR3 bases: TGTGCCATCAGTGAGTGGGGACAGGGAACACAAGAGACCCAGTACTTC.

This clonotype has ten or more counts. CDR3 coding DNA: TGCAGTGCTAGAACCGGGACTAGAACAGATACGCAGTATTTT. This gives the protein CSARTGTRTDTQYF. The genes are TRBV20-1 and TRBJ2-3; 8 positions agree with TRBD2. Trimming cost V 2 bases and J 3 bases; bases outside gene matches: 4. The CDR3 is made up of 14 amino acids. Germline-derived CDR1 and CDR2 are DFQATT and SNEGSKA (reference sequence).

At least ten counts were recorded for this clonotype. This sequence joins TRBV12-5 and TRBJ2-7, with TRBD1 as a possible D gene (6 bases). The germline V and J ends were trimmed by 5 bases and 2 bases, with 19 bases remaining between them. The CDR3 loop spans 16 amino acids. Germline V CDR1 and CDR2: LGHNT, FRNRAP. CDR3: CASGGNRARGPYEQYV. CDR3 bases: TGTGCTAGTGGTGGGAACCGGGCCAGGGGTCCCTACGAGCAGTACGTC.

The chain links TRBV2 to TRBJ2-1; 11 positions agree with TRBD2. Germline V gene lookup returns CDR1 SNHLY and CDR2 FYNNEI. CDR3 length equals 13 residues. V lost 7 bases and J lost 5; bases outside the gene matches: 1. Here the CDR3 DNA reads TGTGCCAGCAAGGGACTAGCGGACAATGAGCAGTTCTTC. Translation gives CASKGLADNEQFF.

The table lists this clonotype with many counts. The chain uses TRBV5-6 and TRBJ2-7, with D perhaps TRBD1 or TRBD2 (5 bases each). Germline-derived CDR1 and CDR2 are SGHDT and YYEEEE. V was clipped by 4 bases and J by 6 bases, with 11 bases between them. The CDR3 is 12 residues long. The CDR3 nucleotides read TGTGCCAGCAGCGGAACTAGGGGCGAGCAGTACGTC. This sequence encodes CASSGTRGEQYV.

This clonotype showed up many times. This chain uses TRBV7-7 with TRBJ2-3; TRBD2 might be the D (7 bases). V was shortened by 5 bases and J by 6 bases, with 18 bases between the two germline ends. The CDR3 sequence is 15 residues long. Per germline, CDR1 SSHAT and CDR2 FNYEAQ (reference sequence). For the CDR3, the DNA is TGTGCCAGCAGCCCCCAACGGGGGGCCACCGATACGCAGTATTTT. It codes for CASSPQRGATDTQYF.

This clonotype was recorded a few times. The chain employs TRBV20-1 and TRBJ2-5; D possibly corresponds to TRBD2 (6 bases). Germline CDR1 is DFQATT and CDR2 is SNEGSKA (reference sequence). Deletions cut 5 bases from V and 2 bases from J, with 21 bases between. This CDR3 region has 16 residues. This CDR3 reads CSAQNLRDSKQETQYF. The CDR3 coding sequence is TGCAGTGCTCAGAACCTGCGGGACTCAAAACAAGAGACCCAGTACTTC.

This clonotype was seen a few times. The V call is TRBV7-9, the J call TRBJ1-4; D remains ambiguous. CDR3 length: 14 amino acids. Germline V lookup: CDR1 SEHNR, CDR2 FQNEAQ (reference sequence). Trimming took off 0 bases at V and 6 bases at J, with 8 bases between the two ends. The CDR3 DNA follows: TGTGCCAGCAGCTTAGCTCCCGGGGATGAAAAACTGTTTTTT. It yields the protein CASSLAPGDEKLFF.

The table lists this clonotype with many counts. This chain connects TRBV6-5 to TRBJ2-3; possibly TRBD2 for D (5 bases). The CDR3 is 14 amino acids. V dropped 7 bases and J dropped 0 bases, with 11 bases sitting between them. Germline CDR1 and CDR2: MNHEY and SVGAGI. As DNA, the CDR3 is TGTGCCAGCAACCAGCGGACGAGCACAGATACGCAGTATTTT. It codes for CASNQRTSTDTQYF.

This clonotype was found many times. The V gene is TRBV11-2, the J gene TRBJ1-5; D is unclear. This CDR3 is 15 amino acids long. Germline CDR1 SGHAT, CDR2 FQNNGV. Trimming removed 5 bases at V and 0 bases at J, with 11 bases between. CDR3 region: CASSQSPNSNQPQHF. CDR3 in DNA: TGTGCCAGCAGCCAATCTCCCAATAGCAATCAGCCCCAGCATTTT.

This clonotype was counted ten times or more. The chain combines TRBV29-1 with TRBJ1-2; D gene ambiguous. The CDR3 totals 12 residues. Germline loops: CDR1 SQVTM, CDR2 ANQGSEA. V lost 4 bases, J lost 5 bases, and 11 bases lay in between. CDR3 coding DNA: TGCAGCGTTGCGACGGATACGTATGGCTACACCTTC. Protein: CSVATDTYGYTF.